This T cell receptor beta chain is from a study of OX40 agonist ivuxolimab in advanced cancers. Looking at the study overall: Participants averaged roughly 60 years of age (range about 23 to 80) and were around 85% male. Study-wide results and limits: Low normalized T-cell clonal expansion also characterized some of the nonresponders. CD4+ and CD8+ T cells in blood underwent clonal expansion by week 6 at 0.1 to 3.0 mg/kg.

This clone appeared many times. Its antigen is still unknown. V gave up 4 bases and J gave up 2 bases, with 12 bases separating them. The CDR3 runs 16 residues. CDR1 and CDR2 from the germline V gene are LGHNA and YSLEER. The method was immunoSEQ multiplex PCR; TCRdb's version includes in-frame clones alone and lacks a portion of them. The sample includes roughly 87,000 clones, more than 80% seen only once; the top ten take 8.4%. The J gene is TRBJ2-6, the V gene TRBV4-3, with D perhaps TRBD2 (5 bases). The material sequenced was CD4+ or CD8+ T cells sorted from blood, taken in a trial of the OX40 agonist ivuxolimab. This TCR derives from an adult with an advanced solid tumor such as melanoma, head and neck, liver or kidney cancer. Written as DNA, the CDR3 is TGCGCCAGCAGCCCTGAGTGGGGAGCTGGGGCCAACGTCCTGACTTTC. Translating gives CASSPEWGAGANVLTF.